A selection of T cell receptor beta chains follows, all from one sample in a study of Tregs in tolerant kidney transplant recipients. Data came from immunoSEQ multiplex PCR; TCRdb stores just in-frame clones and leaves some out. The sample gives roughly 46,000 clones, around 90% of which show up once; 0.55% to 0.75% is in the top ten. Material: Tregs from blood. The source of these receptors is a human donor in good health. Both conserved end residues are part of each CDR3. Each record gives: J gene, V gene, D gene, clone size, CDR3 DNA, CDR3 protein. D genes are given only for firm matches. The size field is filled for only some rows; it gives once, few, many or a size class.

>TRBJ1-1|TRBV6-4|NA|once
TGTGCCAGCAGTGATGGGAGGGCATTT
CASSDGRAF
>TRBJ1-5|TRBV29-1|NA|NA
TGCAGCGCGGGGGGGGCAAATCAGCCCCAGCATTTT
CSAGGANQPQHF
>TRBJ2-7|TRBV7-9|NA|NA
TGTGCCAGCAGCGGGCCTGGGGCATCGAGCTCCTACGAGCAGTACTTC
CASSGPGASSSYEQYF
>TRBJ2-7|TRBV11-2|NA|once
TGTGCCAGCAGCCGCGGCTCGTCATCCCTCTACGAGCAGTACTTC
CASSRGSSSLYEQYF
>TRBJ2-5|TRBV10-1|NA|NA
TGCGCCAGCAGTGAGGGTGGCGTCGAGACCCAGTACTTC
CASSEGGVETQYF
>TRBJ2-3|TRBV10-1|NA|NA
TGCGCCAGCAGTGGATCACCGGAATCCGGAGATACGCAGTATTTT
CASSGSPESGDTQYF
>TRBJ2-7|TRBV5-1|TRBD2|NA
TGCGCCAGCAGCCAAACCTGGACTAGCGTTCCAGCTAAGAACGAGCAGTACTTC
CASSQTWTSVPAKNEQYF
>TRBJ2-2|TRBV4-2|TRBD1|NA
TGTGCCAGCAGCCAGAGGGACAGGGACACCGGGGAGCTGTTTTTT
CASSQRDRDTGELFF
>TRBJ2-2|TRBV4-1|TRBD2|NA
TGCGCCAGCAGCCCCTCGAGAGGGCTAGCGGGAGGAACCGGGGAGCTGTTTTTT
CASSPSRGLAGGTGELFF
>TRBJ2-3|TRBV20-1|NA|NA
TGCAGTGCTCGGGACTATACGCAGTATTTT
CSARDYTQYF
>TRBJ2-3|TRBV21-1|NA|NA
TGTGCCAGCAGCAAGCAGGGGGCGCCGGACTGCTATACTAGCACAGATACGCAGTATTTT
CASSKQGAPDCYTSTDTQYF
>TRBJ2-1|TRBV10-1|NA|NA
TGCGCCAGCAGTGAGTCGTGGAGTAGCTCCTACAATGAGCAGTTCTTC
CASSESWSSSYNEQFF
>TRBJ1-1|TRBV2|NA|NA
TGTGCCAGCAGAGGGAGCATGAACACTGAAGCTTTCTTT
CASRGSMNTEAFF
>TRBJ1-4|TRBV5-6|NA|NA
TGTGCCAGCAGTCATTGGGTACAGGCTGATAATGAAAAACTGTTTTTT
CASSHWVQADNEKLFF
>TRBJ1-4|TRBV7-8|TRBD1|NA
TGTGCCAGCAGCCCAGGGGGACAGGGCCGAAAATGGGAAAAACTGTTTTTT
CASSPGGQGRKWEKLFF
>TRBJ2-1|TRBV4-2|NA|NA
TGTGCCAGCAGCCAAGAGCGGGGCAATGAGCAGTTCTTC
CASSQERGNEQFF
>TRBJ1-6|TRBV29-1|NA|NA
TGCAGCGTTCGGTACACAGTAGATTCACCCCTCCACTTT
CSVRYTVDSPLHF
>TRBJ1-1|TRBV12-5|TRBD1|NA
TGTGCTAGTGGTTTGGCGCGGACAGGGGGCGGAATTACTGAAGCTTTCTTT
CASGLARTGGGITEAFF
>TRBJ2-1|TRBV18|NA|NA
TGTGCCAGCTCACCAGGCACGAGCTCCTACAATGAGCAGTTCTTC
CASSPGTSSYNEQFF
>TRBJ1-5|TRBV11-2|NA|once
TGCGCCAGCAGCTCCTTGGCGTTCAATCAGCCCCAGCATTTT
CASSSLAFNQPQHF
>TRBJ2-1|TRBV11-2|TRBD2|NA
TGTGCCAGCAGCTTAGACGCTAGCGGGCACCCTGCCTACAATGAGCAGTTCTTC
CASSLDASGHPAYNEQFF
>TRBJ1-6|TRBV6-6|NA|NA
TGTGCCAGCAGACTACGGGGATCACCCCTCCACTTT
CASRLRGSPLHF
>TRBJ1-1|TRBV7-8|NA|NA
TGTGCCAGCAGCTTTGTATACACTGAAGCTTTCTTT
CASSFVYTEAFF
>TRBJ1-5|TRBV15|NA|NA
TGTGCCACCAGCAGGGACTTTTCCCCCCAGCATTTT
CATSRDFSPQHF
>TRBJ1-4|TRBV7-2|NA|NA
TGTGCCAGCAGCCTGTTATCCGGGGTACTGTTTTTT
CASSLLSGVLFF
>TRBJ2-7|TRBV7-9|TRBD2|NA
TGTGCCAGCAGCCCCCAGGCGGGAGAAAGATACGAGCAGTACTTC
CASSPQAGERYEQYF
>TRBJ2-2|TRBV18|NA|NA
TGTGCCAGCTCACTGAGGTCAGACACCGGGGAGCTGTTTTTT
CASSLRSDTGELFF
>TRBJ2-1|TRBV18|TRBD1|NA
TGTGCCAGCTCACCTCCAGAGGCCAGGGGGAACAATGAGCAGTTCTTC
CASSPPEARGNNEQFF
>TRBJ2-1|TRBV7-9|NA|NA
TGTGCCAGCTACCGGGGCTACTTGGAGAATGAGCAGTTCTTC
CASYRGYLENEQFF
>TRBJ2-5|TRBV5-6|TRBD2|NA
TGTGCCAGCAGCTTAGCGGGAGAAGTAGGCGAGACCCAGTACTTC
CASSLAGEVGETQYF
>TRBJ2-1|TRBV15|NA|NA
TGTGCCACCAGCAGAGCTCTGAAGGGGGGAAAGCAGTTCTTC
CATSRALKGGKQFF
>TRBJ2-7|TRBV5-1|NA|NA
TGCGCCAGCAGCTTGGGGACCCGGCTAGTGGAGCAGTACTTC
CASSLGTRLVEQYF
>TRBJ1-5|TRBV30|NA|once
TGTGCCTGGAGTACCACGGGGGCAGGGGATCAGCCCCAGCATTTT
CAWSTTGAGDQPQHF
>TRBJ2-5|TRBV5-1|NA|few
TGCGCCAGCAGCTCGGGGGGCCGATATGAGAAAGAGACCCAGTACTTC
CASSSGGRYEKETQYF
>TRBJ2-5|TRBV18|NA|NA
TGTGCCAGCTCACCAGGGTCGGGCAGTGAAGAGACCCAGTACTTC
CASSPGSGSEETQYF
>TRBJ2-3|TRBV6-4|NA|NA
TGTGCCAGCAGTGACAAGAGGGGGGGAGATACGCAGTATTTT
CASSDKRGGDTQYF
>TRBJ1-2|TRBV30|TRBD1|NA
TGTGCCTGGAGTGTATTAGGGGGCCGGGCCTATGGCTACACCTTC
CAWSVLGGRAYGYTF
>TRBJ2-1|TRBV10-1|TRBD2|NA
TGCGCCAGCAGTGAGCCCGGGAGGAGGGGTGAGCAGTTCTTC
CASSEPGRRGEQFF
>TRBJ1-2|TRBV7-8|NA|NA
TGTGCCAGCAGCTTAAAGCCAGGTCATGGCTACACCTTC
CASSLKPGHGYTF
>TRBJ2-5|TRBV7-9|NA|NA
TGTGCCAGCAGCTTAAACAGGGGGAGGGGAGAGACCCAGTACTTC
CASSLNRGRGETQYF
>TRBJ2-7|TRBV15|NA|once
TGTGCCACCAGCATAGGGGGTCCCTACGAGCAGTACTTC
CATSIGGPYEQYF
>TRBJ2-5|TRBV6-5|NA|NA
TGTGCCAGCAGTCGATCTGGGGAAGAGACCCAGTACTTC
CASSRSGEETQYF
>TRBJ2-5|TRBV6-6|NA|NA
TGTGCCAGCAGTTACTCAGGCGAGACCCAGTACTTC
CASSYSGETQYF
>TRBJ1-5|TRBV19|NA|NA
TGTGCCAGTAGTGATTCCAGAAATCAGCCCCAGCATTTT
CASSDSRNQPQHF
>TRBJ2-2|TRBV5-1|TRBD2|NA
TGCGCCAGCAGCATGCAATGGCTAGCGGATAACACCGGGGAGCTGTTTTTT
CASSMQWLADNTGELFF
>TRBJ2-3|TRBV5-1|NA|NA
TGCGCCAGCAGCTTGTCGGGGCCCTACACAGATACGCAGTATTTT
CASSLSGPYTDTQYF
>TRBJ1-2|TRBV15|NA|few
TGTGCCACCAGTGCAGGTAGATGGGGTGGCTACACCTTC
CATSAGRWGGYTF
>TRBJ2-2|TRBV9|NA|NA
TGTGCCAGCAGCGTAGTGTCGACTTCCACCGGGGAGCTGTTTTTT
CASSVVSTSTGELFF
>TRBJ2-5|TRBV30|NA|NA
TGTGCCTGGAGTTTAGGGGGATTACCCGGGACCCAGTACTTC
CAWSLGGLPGTQYF
>TRBJ2-7|TRBV6-5|TRBD2|NA
TGTGCCAGCAGCTCTGGACTAGCGGTATCCTACGAGCAGTACTTC
CASSSGLAVSYEQYF
>TRBJ1-1|TRBV19|NA|NA
TGTGCCAGTAGTATCGGCAGGAGGGGCACTGAAGCTTTCTTT
CASSIGRRGTEAFF
>TRBJ1-2|TRBV6-5|TRBD1|few
TGTGCCAGCAGTTACTCGACAGGGAGGAGTGGCTACACCTTC
CASSYSTGRSGYTF
>TRBJ2-2|TRBV6-1|NA|NA
TGTGCCAGCAGTAATTACATCACCGGGGAGCTGTTTTTT
CASSNYITGELFF
>TRBJ2-3|TRBV19|NA|NA
TGTGCCAGTAGTGTTGCCGGGGCAGATACGCAGTATTTT
CASSVAGADTQYF
>TRBJ2-1|TRBV4-1|NA|once
TGCGCCAGCAGCCAAGATGGGCGGGTGCCCCTTTCCTACAATGAGCAGTTCTTC
CASSQDGRVPLSYNEQFF
>TRBJ1-5|TRBV9|TRBD1|NA
TGTGCCAGCAGCGCAGGACAGGGATATCAGCCCCAGCATTTT
CASSAGQGYQPQHF
>TRBJ2-1|TRBV7-5|NA|NA
TGTGCCAGAAGCTTGCCGGGACTAGCGGGGGATAGCTCCTACAATGAGCAGTTCTTC
CARSLPGLAGDSSYNEQFF
>TRBJ1-6|TRBV5-1|NA|NA
TGCGCCAGCAGCTTGGCCGCGGGATCGGAGAATTCACCCCTCCACTTT
CASSLAAGSENSPLHF